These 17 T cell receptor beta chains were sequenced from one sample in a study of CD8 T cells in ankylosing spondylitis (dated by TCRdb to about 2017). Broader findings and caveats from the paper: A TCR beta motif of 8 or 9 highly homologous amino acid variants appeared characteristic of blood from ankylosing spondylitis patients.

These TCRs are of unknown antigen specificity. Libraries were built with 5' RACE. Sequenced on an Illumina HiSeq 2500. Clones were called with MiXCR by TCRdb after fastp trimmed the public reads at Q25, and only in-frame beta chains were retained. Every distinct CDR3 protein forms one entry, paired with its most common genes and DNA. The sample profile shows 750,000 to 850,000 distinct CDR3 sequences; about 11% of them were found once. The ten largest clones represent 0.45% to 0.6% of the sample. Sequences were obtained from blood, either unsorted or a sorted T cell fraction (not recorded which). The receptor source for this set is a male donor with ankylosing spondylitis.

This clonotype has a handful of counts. The CDR3 loop reads CASSINPGNTIYF. The CDR3 DNA follows: TGTGCCAGTAGTATCAACCCGGGAAACACCATATATTTT. The V gene is TRBV19, the J gene TRBJ1-3; D not certain. The CDR3 totals 13 residues. V was pared by 3 bases and J by 4 bases, with 7 bases between. Germline V lookup: CDR1 LNHDA, CDR2 SQIVND (reference sequence).

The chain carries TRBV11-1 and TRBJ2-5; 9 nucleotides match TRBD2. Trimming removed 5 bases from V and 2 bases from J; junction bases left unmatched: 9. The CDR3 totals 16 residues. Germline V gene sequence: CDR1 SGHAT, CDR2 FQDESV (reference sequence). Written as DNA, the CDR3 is TGTGCCAGCAGCCTATCAACTAGCGGGCTTCAAGAGACCCAGTACTTC. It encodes CASSLSTSGLQETQYF.

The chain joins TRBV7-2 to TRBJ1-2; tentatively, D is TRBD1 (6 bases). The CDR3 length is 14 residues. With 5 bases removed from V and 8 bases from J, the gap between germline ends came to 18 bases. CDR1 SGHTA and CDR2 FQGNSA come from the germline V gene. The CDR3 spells CASSAHGTRGGYTF. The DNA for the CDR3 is TGTGCCAGCAGCGCCCACGGGACACGGGGGGGCTACACCTTC. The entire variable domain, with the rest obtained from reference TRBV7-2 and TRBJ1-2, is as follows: GAGVSQSPSNKVTEKGKDVELRCDPISGHTALYWYRQSLGQGLEFLIYFQGNSAPDKSGLPSDRFSAERTGGSVSTLTIQRTQQEDSAVYLCASSAHGTRGGYTFGSGTRLTVV.

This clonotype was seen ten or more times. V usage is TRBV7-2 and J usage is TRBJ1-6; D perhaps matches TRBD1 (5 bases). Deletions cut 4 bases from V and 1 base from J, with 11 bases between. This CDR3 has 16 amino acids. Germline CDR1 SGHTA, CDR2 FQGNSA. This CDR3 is CASSWSGSSYNSPLHF. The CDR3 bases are TGTGCCAGCAGCTGGTCAGGGAGTTCCTATAATTCACCCCTCCACTTT.

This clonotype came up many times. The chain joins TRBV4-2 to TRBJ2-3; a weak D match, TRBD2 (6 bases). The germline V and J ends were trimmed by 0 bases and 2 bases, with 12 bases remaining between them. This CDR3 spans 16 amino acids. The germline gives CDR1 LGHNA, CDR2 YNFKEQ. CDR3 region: CASSQDRAGNTDTQYF. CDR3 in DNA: TGTGCCAGCAGCCAAGACCGGGCGGGGAACACAGATACGCAGTATTTT.

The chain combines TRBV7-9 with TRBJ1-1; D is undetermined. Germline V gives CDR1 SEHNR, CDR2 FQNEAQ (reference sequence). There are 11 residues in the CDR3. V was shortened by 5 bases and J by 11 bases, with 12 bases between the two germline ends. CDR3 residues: CASSESRAAFF. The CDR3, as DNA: TGTGCCAGCAGCGAATCCCGCGCGGCTTTCTTT.

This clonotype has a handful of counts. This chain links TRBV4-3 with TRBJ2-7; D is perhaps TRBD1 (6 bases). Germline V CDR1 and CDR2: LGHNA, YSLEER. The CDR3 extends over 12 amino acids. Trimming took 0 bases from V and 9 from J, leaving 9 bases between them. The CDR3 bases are TGCGCCAGCAGCCAAGAACAGGGCCCGCAGTACTTC. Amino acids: CASSQEQGPQYF.

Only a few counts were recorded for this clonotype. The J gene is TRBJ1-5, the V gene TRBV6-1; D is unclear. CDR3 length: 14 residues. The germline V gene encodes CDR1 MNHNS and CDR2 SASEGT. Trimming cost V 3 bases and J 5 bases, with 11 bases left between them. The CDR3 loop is CASSEEGWYQPQHF. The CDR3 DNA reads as TGTGCCAGCAGTGAGGAGGGTTGGTATCAGCCCCAGCATTTT.

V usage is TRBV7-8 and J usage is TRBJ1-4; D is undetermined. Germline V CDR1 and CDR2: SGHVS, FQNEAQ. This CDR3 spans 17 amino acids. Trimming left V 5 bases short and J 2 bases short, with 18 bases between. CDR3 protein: CASSHERMGWTNEKLFF. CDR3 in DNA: TGTGCCAGCAGCCATGAAAGGATGGGCTGGACTAATGAAAAACTGTTTTTT.

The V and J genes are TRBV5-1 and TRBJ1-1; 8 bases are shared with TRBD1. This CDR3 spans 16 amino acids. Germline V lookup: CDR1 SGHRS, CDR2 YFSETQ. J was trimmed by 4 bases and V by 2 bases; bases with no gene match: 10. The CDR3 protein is CASSFQGQGKGTEAFF. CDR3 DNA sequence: TGCGCCAGCAGCTTCCAAGGACAGGGTAAGGGCACTGAAGCTTTCTTT.

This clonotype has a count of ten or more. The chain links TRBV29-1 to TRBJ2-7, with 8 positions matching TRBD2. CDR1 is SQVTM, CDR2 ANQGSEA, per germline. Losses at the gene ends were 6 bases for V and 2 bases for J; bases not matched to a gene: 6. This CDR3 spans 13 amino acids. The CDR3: CSVGLAWPYEQYF. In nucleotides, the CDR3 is TGCAGCGTAGGACTAGCATGGCCCTACGAGCAGTACTTC.

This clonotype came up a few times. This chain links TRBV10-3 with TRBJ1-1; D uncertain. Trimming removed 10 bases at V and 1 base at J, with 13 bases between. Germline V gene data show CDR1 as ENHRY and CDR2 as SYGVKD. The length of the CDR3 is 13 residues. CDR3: CATTSTSNTEAFF. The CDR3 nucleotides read TGTGCCACGACCTCAACATCGAACACTGAAGCTTTCTTT.

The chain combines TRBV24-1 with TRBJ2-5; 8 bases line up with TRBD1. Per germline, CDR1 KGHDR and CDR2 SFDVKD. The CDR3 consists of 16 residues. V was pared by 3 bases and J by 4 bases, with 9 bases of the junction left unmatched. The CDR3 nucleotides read TGTGCCACCAGTGATCCAGACAGGGGAAGAGGAGAGACCCAGTACTTC. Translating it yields CATSDPDRGRGETQYF.

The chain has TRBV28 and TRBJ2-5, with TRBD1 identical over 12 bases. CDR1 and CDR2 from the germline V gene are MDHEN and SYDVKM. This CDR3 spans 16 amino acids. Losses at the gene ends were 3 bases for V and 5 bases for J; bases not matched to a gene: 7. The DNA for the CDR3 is TGTGCCAGCAGTTTCCCCGGGACAGGGGGCTGGGAGACCCAGTACTTC. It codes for CASSFPGTGGWETQYF.

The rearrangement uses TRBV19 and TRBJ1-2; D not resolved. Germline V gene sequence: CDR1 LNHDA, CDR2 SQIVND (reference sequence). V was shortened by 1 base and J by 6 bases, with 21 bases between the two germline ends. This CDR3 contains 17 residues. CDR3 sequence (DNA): TGTGCCAGTAGTATAGGGACTGCGGCAGGCGGTTTGAATGGCTACACCTTC. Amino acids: CASSIGTAAGGLNGYTF.

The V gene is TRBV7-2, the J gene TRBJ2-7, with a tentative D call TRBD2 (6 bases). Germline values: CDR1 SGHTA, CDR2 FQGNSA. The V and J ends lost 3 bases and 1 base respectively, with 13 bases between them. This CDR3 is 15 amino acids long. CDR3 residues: CASSFSGVGSYEQYF. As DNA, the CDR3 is TGTGCCAGCAGCTTCTCGGGAGTAGGGTCCTACGAGCAGTACTTC.

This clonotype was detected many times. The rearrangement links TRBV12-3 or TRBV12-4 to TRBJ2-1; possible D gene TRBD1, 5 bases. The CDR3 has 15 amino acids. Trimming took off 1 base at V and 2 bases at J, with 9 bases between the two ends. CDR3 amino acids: CASSLGDSTYNEQFF. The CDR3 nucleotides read TGTGCCAGCAGTTTAGGCGACAGCACCTACAATGAGCAGTTCTTC.